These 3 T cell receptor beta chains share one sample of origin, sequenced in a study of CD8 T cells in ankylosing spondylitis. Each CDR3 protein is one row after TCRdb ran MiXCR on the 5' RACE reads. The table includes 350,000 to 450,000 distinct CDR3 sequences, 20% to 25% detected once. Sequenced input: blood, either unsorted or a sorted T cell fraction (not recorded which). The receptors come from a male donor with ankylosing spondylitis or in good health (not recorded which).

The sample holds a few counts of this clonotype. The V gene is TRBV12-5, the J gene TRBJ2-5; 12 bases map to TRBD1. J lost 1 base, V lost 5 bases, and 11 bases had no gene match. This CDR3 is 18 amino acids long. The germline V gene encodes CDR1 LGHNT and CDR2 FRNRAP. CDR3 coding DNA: TGTGCTAGTGGTCCCGGGACAGGGGGCACCCCCTTCCAAGAGACCCAGTACTTC. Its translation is CASGPGTGGTPFQETQYF.

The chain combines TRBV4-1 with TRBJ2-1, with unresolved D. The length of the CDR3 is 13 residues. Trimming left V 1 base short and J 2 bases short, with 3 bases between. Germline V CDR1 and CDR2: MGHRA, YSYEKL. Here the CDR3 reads CASSQGPYNEQFF. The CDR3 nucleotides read TGCGCCAGCAGCCAAGGGCCCTACAATGAGCAGTTCTTC.

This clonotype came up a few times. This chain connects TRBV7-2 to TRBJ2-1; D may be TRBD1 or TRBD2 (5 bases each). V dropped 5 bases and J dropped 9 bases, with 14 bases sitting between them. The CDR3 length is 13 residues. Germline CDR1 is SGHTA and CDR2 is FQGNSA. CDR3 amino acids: CASSLLGVVEQFF. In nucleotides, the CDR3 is TGTGCCAGCAGCCTGTTGGGGGTGGTTGAGCAGTTCTTC. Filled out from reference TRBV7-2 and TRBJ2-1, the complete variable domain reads GAGVSQSPSNKVTEKGKDVELRCDPISGHTALYWYRQSLGQGLEFLIYFQGNSAPDKSGLPSDRFSAERTGGSVSTLTIQRTQQEDSAVYLCASSLLGVVEQFFGPGTRLTVL.